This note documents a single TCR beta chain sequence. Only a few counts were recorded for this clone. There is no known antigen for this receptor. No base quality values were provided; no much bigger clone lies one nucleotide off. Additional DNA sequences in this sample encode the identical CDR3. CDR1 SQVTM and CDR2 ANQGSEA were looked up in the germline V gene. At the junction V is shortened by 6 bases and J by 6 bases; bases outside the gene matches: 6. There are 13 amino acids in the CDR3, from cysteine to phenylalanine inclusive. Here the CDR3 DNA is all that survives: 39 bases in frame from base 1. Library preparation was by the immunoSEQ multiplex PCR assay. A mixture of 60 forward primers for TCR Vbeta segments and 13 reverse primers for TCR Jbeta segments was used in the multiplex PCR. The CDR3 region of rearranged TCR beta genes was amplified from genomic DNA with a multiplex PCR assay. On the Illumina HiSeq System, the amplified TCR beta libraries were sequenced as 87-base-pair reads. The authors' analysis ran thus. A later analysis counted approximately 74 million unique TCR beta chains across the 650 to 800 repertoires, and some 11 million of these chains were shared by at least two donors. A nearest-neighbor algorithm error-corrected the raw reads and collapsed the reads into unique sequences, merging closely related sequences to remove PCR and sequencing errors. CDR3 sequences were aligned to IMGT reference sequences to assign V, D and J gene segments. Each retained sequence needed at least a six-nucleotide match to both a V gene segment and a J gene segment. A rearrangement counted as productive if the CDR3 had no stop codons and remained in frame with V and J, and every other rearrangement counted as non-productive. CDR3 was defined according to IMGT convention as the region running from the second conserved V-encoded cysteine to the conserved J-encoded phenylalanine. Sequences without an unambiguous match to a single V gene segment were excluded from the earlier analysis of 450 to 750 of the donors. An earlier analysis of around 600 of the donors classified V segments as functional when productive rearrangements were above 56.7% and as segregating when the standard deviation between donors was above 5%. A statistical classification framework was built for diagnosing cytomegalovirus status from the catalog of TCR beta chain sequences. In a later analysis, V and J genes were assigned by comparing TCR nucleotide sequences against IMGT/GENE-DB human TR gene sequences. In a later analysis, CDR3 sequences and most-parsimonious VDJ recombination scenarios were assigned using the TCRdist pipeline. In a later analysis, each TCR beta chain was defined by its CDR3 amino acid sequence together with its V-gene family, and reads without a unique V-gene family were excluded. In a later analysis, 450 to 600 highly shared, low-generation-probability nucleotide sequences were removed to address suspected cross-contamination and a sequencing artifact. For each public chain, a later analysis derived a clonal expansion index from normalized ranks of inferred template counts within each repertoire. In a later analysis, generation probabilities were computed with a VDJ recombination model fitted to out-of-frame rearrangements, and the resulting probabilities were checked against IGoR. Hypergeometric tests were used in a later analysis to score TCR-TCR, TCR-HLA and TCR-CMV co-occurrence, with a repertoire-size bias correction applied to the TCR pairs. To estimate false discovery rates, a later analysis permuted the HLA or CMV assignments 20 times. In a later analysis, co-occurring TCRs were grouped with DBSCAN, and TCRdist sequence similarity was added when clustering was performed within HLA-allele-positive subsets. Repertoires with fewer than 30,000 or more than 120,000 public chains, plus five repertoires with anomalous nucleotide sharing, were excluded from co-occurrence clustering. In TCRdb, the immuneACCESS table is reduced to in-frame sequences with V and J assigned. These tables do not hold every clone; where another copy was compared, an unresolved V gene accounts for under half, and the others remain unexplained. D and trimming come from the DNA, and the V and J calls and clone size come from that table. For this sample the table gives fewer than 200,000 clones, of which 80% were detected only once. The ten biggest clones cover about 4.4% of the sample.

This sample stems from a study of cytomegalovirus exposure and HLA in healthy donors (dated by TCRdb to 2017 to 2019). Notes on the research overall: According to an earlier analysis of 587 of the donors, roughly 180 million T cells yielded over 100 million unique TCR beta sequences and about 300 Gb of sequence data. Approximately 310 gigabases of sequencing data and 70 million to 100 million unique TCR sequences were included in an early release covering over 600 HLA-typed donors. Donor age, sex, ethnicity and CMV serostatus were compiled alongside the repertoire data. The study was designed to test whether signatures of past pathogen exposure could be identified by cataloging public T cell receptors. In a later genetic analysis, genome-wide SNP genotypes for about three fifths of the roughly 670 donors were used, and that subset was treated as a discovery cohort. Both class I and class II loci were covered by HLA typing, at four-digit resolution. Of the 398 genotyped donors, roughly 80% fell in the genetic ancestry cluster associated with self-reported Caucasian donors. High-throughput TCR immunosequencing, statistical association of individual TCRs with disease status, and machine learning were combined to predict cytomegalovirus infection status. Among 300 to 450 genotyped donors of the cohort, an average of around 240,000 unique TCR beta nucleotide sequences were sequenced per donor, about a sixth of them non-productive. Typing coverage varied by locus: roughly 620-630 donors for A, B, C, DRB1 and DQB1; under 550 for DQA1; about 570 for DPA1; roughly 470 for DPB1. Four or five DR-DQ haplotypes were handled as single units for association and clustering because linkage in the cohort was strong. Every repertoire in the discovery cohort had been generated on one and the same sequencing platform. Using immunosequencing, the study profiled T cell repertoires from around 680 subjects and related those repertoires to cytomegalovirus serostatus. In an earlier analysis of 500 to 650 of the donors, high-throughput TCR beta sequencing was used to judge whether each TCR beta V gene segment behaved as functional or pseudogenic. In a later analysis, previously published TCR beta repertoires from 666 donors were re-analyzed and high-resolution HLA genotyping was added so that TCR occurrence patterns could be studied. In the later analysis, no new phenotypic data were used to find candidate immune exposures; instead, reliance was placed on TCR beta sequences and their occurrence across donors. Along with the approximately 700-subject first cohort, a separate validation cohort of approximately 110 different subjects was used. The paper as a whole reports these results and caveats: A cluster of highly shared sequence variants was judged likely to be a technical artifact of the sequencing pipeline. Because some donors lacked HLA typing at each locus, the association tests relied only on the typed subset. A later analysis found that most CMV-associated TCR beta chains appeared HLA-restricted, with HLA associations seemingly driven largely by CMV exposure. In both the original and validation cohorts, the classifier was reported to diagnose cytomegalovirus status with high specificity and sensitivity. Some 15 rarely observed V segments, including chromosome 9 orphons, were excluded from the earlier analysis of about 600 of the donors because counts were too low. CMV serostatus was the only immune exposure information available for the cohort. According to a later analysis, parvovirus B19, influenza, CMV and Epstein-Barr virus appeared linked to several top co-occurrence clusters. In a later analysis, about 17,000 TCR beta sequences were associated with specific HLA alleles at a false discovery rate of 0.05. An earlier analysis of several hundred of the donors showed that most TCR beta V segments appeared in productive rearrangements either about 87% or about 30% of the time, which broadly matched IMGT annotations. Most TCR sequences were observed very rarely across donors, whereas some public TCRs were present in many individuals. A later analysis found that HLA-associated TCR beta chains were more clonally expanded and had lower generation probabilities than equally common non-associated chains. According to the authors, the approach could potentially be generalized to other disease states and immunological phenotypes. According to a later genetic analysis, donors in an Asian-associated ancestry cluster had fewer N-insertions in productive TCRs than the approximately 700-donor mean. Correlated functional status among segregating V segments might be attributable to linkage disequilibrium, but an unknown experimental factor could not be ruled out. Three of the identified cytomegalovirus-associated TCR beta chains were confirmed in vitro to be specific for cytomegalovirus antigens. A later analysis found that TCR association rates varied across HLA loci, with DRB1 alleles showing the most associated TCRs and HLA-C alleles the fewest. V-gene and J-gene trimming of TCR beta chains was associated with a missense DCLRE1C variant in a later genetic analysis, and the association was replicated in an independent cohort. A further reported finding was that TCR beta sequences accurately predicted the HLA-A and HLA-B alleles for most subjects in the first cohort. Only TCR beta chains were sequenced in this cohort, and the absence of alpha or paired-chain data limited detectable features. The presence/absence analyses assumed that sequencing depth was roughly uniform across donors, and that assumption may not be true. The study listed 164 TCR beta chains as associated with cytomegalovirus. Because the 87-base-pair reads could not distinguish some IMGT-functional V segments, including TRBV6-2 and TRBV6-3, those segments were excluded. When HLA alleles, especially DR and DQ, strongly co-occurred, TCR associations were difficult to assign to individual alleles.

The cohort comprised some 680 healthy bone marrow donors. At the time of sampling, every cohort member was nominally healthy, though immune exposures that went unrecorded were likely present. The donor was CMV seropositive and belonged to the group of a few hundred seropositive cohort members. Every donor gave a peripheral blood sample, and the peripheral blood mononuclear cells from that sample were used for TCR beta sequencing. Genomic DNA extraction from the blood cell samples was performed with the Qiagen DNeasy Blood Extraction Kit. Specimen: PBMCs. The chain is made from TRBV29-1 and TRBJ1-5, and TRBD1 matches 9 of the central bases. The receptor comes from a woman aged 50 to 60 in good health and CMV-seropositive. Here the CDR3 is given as CSVWDREGQPQHF. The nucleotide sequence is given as TGCAGCGTCTGGGACAGGGAAGGTCAGCCCCAGCATTTT.